These 32 T cell receptor beta chains were sequenced from one sample in a study of shared clonotypes between healthy human individuals. Generated by immunoSEQ multiplex PCR, the TCRdb table keeps only in-frame clones and is missing some. Altogether fewer than 700,000 clones are present, approximately 95% being singletons, with the ten largest covering over 0.1%. CD8 cells regarded as naive lacked CD45RO, were positively chosen for CCR7, and omitted terminally differentiated effector memory CD45RA+ cells. Sequenced input: naive CD8+ T cells sorted from blood. The receptors come from a woman aged 25 to 45 in good health.

This sequence joins TRBV28 and TRBJ2-5; 11 bases agree with TRBD1. Trimming cost V 4 bases and J 1 base; bases outside gene matches: 11. The CDR3 is 18 amino acids. Looked up from germline, CDR1 is MDHEN and CDR2 is SYDVKM. In DNA form, the CDR3 reads TGTGCCAGCAGTTCCCTCCAGGACAGGGGGCACCTCCAAGAGACCCAGTACTTC. Amino acids: CASSSLQDRGHLQETQYF.

The chain couples TRBV5-6 to TRBJ1-5; weak D call: TRBD1 (5 bases). The germline V and J ends were trimmed by 0 bases and 1 base, with 8 bases remaining between them. Germline V CDR1 and CDR2: SGHDT, YYEEEE. The CDR3 totals 15 residues. Here the CDR3 reads CASSLAGTSNQPQHF. The CDR3 DNA is TGTGCCAGCAGCTTGGCAGGGACGAGCAATCAGCCCCAGCATTTT.

About this clone: This sample also contains other DNA sequences that code for the same CDR3. V gene TRBV5-6 combines with J gene TRBJ2-7; D perhaps matches TRBD1 (6 bases). The CDR3 consists of 14 residues. Germline-derived CDR1 and CDR2 are SGHDT and YYEEEE. The V and J ends lost 2 bases and 0 bases respectively, with 9 bases between them. This CDR3 reads CASSFTGTSYEQYF. Written as DNA, the CDR3 is TGTGCCAGCAGCTTTACAGGGACCTCCTACGAGCAGTACTTC.

In regard to this clone: The sample has other DNA sequences that encode this CDR3 too. The chain has TRBV27 and TRBJ2-7; D is possibly TRBD2 (5 bases). This CDR3 is 14 amino acids long. V gave up 0 bases and J gave up 1 base, with 7 bases separating them. Germline CDR1 and CDR2: MNHEY and SMNVEV (reference sequence). The DNA of the CDR3 is TGTGCCAGCAGTTTATCATCGGGGTCCTACGAGCAGTACTTC. Protein sequence: CASSLSSGSYEQYF.

To note about this clone: Other nucleotide sequences from this sample produce the same CDR3. The J gene is TRBJ2-3, the V gene TRBV15, with no clear D. Deletions cut 0 bases from V and 6 bases from J, with 7 bases between. The CDR3 spans 13 residues. Looked up from germline, CDR1 is LNHNV and CDR2 is YYDKDF (reference sequence). The CDR3 DNA is TGTGCCACCAGCAGAGATCTGAGGGATACGCAGTATTTT. Translated: CATSRDLRDTQYF. Full variable domain (missing parts from reference TRBV15 and TRBJ2-3): DAMVIQNPRYQVTQFGKPVTLSCSQTLNHNVMYWYQQKSSQAPKLLFHYYDKDFNNEADTPDNFQSRRPNTSFCFLDIRSPGLGDTAMYLCATSRDLRDTQYFGPGTRLTVL.

The rearrangement links TRBV18 to TRBJ2-7; no firm D call. V was clipped by 0 bases and J by 3 bases, with 12 bases between them. CDR3 length: 15 residues. Germline V CDR1 and CDR2: KGHSH, LQKENI. CDR3 nucleotide sequence: TGTGCCAGCTCACCACCCGGTCAGGTTAGCTACGAGCAGTACTTC. Translation: CASSPPGQVSYEQYF.

The rearrangement joins TRBV27 to TRBJ2-1; D may be TRBD2 (6 bases). The CDR3 contains 15 residues. From germline, CDR1 is MNHEY and CDR2 SMNVEV (reference sequence). V dropped 6 bases and J dropped 3 bases, with 15 bases sitting between them. CDR3 in amino acids: CASSPGSGFYNEQFF. The CDR3 coding sequence is TGTGCCAGCAGCCCCGGCAGCGGGTTCTACAATGAGCAGTTCTTC.

The rearrangement uses TRBV9 and TRBJ2-3, with 9 bases matching TRBD1. Germline CDR1 is SGDLS and CDR2 is YYNGEE. The CDR3 sequence is 17 residues long. The trim removed 1 base at V and 4 bases at J, leaving 10 bases unmatched. The CDR3: CASSVSGTGFPSDTQYF. CDR3 sequence (DNA): TGTGCCAGCAGCGTATCGGGGACAGGGTTCCCATCAGATACGCAGTATTTT.

In nucleotides, the CDR3 is TGTGCCAGCAGCCTACAGGGGAGCTCCTACGAGCAGTACTTC. This sequence encodes CASSLQGSSYEQYF. The V and J genes are TRBV28 and TRBJ2-5, with 7 positions matching TRBD1. The J call may be in error: the DNA end matches TRBJ2-7 better. Germline V gene lookup returns CDR1 MDHEN and CDR2 SYDVKM. The CDR3 is 14 amino acids.

V gene TRBV28 combines with J gene TRBJ2-5, with 10 bases aligning to TRBD2. The J call may be wrong; the DNA end is better matched by TRBJ2-7. This CDR3 has 14 amino acids. From germline, CDR1 is MDHEN and CDR2 SYDVKM. The CDR3 region is CASSPLAGVDEQYF. The CDR3 coding sequence is TGTGCCAGCAGCCCCCTAGCGGGAGTCGACGAGCAGTACTTC.

The CDR3 region has the DNA TGTGCCAGCAGAACGACCGGGAGACCCTACGAGCAGTACTTC. Amino acids: CASRTTGRPYEQYF. V gene TRBV2 combines with J gene TRBJ2-7, with TRBD2 as a possible D gene (6 bases). CDR3 length: 14 residues. In germline, CDR1 is SNHLY, CDR2 FYNNEI. V lost 6 bases and J 2 bases, leaving 14 bases between the germline ends.

The rearrangement links TRBV27 to TRBJ2-1; perhaps D is TRBD1 or TRBD2 (5 bases each). The germline CDR1 and CDR2 sequences are MNHEY and SMNVEV (reference sequence). Trimming took off 4 bases at V and 9 bases at J, with 13 bases between the two ends. The CDR3 covers 13 residues. This CDR3 is CASSSQGRGEQFF. CDR3 DNA sequence: TGTGCCAGCAGTTCGCAGGGTCGGGGTGAGCAGTTCTTC.

The chain combines TRBV29-1 with TRBJ2-7, with TRBD1 as a possible D gene (6 bases). The germline V and J ends were trimmed by 1 base and 2 bases, with 9 bases remaining between them. The CDR3 sequence is 13 residues long. Germline assignment: CDR1 SQVTM and CDR2 ANQGSEA. Here the CDR3 reads CSVEAGHPYEQYF. The CDR3 DNA is TGCAGCGTTGAAGCGGGACACCCCTACGAGCAGTACTTC.

The CDR3 bases are TGTGCCAGCACTGGGAATAATTCACCCCTCCACTTT. Its translation is CASTGNNSPLHF. The rearrangement joins TRBV5-4 to TRBJ1-6, with unresolved D. CDR3 length: 12 amino acids. Germline V lookup: CDR1 SGHNT, CDR2 YYREEE (reference sequence). V lost 6 bases to trimming and J lost 5 bases, with 6 bases between them.

The chain carries TRBV29-1 and TRBJ2-7, with D unresolved. V dropped 1 base and J dropped 2 bases, with 9 bases sitting between them. The germline gives CDR1 SQVTM, CDR2 ANQGSEA. The CDR3 runs 13 residues. Here the CDR3 DNA reads TGCAGCGTTGAAGGGCTAGATACCTACGAGCAGTACTTC. The encoded protein is CSVEGLDTYEQYF.

The chain employs TRBV6-6 and TRBJ1-5; D ambiguous. The V end was cut by 5 bases, the J end by 0 bases, with 11 bases between. Germline V gene data show CDR1 as MNHNY and CDR2 as SVGAGI (reference sequence). The CDR3 loop spans 15 amino acids. The CDR3 region is CASSDPLNSNQPQHF. DNA of the CDR3: TGTGCCAGCAGTGACCCCCTCAATAGCAATCAGCCCCAGCATTTT.

This clone showed up just once. V is TRBV9 and J is TRBJ1-1; D not certain. Trimming removed 0 bases at V and 1 base at J, with 10 bases between. The CDR3 has 15 amino acids. Germline-derived CDR1 and CDR2 are SGDLS and YYNGEE. CDR3 loop: CASSVGSSGNTEAFF. The DNA for the CDR3 is TGTGCCAGCAGCGTAGGGTCATCGGGGAACACTGAAGCTTTCTTT.

This clone has just one count. V usage is TRBV27 and J usage is TRBJ2-7, with D possibly being TRBD2 (6 bases). The CDR3 sequence is 14 residues long. The V end lost 5 bases, the J end lost 2 bases, and 13 bases lay between the germline ends. Germline CDR1 MNHEY, CDR2 SMNVEV (reference sequence). This chain's CDR3 is CASSMTSSAYEQYF. In DNA, the CDR3 is TGTGCCAGCAGTATGACTAGTTCGGCCTACGAGCAGTACTTC.

V gene TRBV5-1 combines with J gene TRBJ1-2; D not certain. The CDR3 runs 14 residues. The V end lost 1 base, the J end lost 3 bases, and 10 bases lay between the germline ends. CDR1 is SGHRS, CDR2 YFSETQ, per germline. The CDR3 here is CASSLSPGDYGYTF. In nucleotides, the CDR3 is TGCGCCAGCAGCTTGTCGCCAGGCGACTATGGCTACACCTTC.

Points on this clone: Other DNA sequences of this sample code for an identical CDR3. The chain links TRBV28 to TRBJ2-2; 11 bases align to TRBD2. The ends lost 4 bases at V and 0 bases at J; junction bases unmatched: 1. The CDR3 contains 16 residues. CDR1 MDHEN and CDR2 SYDVKM come from the germline V gene. The CDR3 nucleotides read TGTGCCAGCAGTTCGGGACTAGCGGCGAACACCGGGGAGCTGTTTTTT. Protein: CASSSGLAANTGELFF.

The V call is TRBV13, the J call TRBJ2-1; the D is unclear. Trimming took 3 bases from V and 0 from J, leaving 9 bases between them. Germline assignment: CDR1 PRHDT and CDR2 FYEKMQ (reference sequence). The CDR3 runs 15 residues. The CDR3 reads CASSLWSLSYNEQFF. Written as DNA, the CDR3 is TGTGCCAGCAGCTTGTGGTCCCTCTCCTACAATGAGCAGTTCTTC.

The J gene is TRBJ2-7, the V gene TRBV4-2; 9 bases line up with TRBD2. This CDR3 is 17 amino acids long. V lost 1 base and J lost 2; bases outside the gene matches: 9. Germline assignment: CDR1 LGHNA and CDR2 YNFKEQ. This CDR3 is CASSQGFGLAGAYEQYF. CDR3 nucleotides: TGTGCCAGCAGCCAAGGTTTTGGATTAGCGGGAGCCTACGAGCAGTACTTC.

The chain couples TRBV11-2 to TRBJ2-3; D unresolved. Germline lookup yields CDR1 SGHAT and CDR2 FQNNGV. CDR3 length: 16 residues. V was pared by 3 bases and J by 2 bases, with 15 bases between. The CDR3 DNA reads as TGTGCCAGCAGCTTTGATGGTGCCTCGAACACAGATACGCAGTATTTT. This encodes CASSFDGASNTDTQYF.

The genes are TRBV27 and TRBJ2-2; D is perhaps TRBD2 (5 bases). Germline V gene sequence: CDR1 MNHEY, CDR2 SMNVEV (reference sequence). The CDR3 runs to 16 residues. Trimming shortened V by 6 bases and J by 2 bases, and 16 bases separated the two germline ends. The chain's CDR3 is CASSSRNSGNTGELFF. CDR3 sequence (DNA): TGTGCCAGCAGCAGCAGGAATTCGGGAAACACCGGGGAGCTGTTTTTT.

The chain employs TRBV2 and TRBJ2-5; D remains ambiguous. The ends were cut back, 6 bases at V and 4 bases at J, with 3 bases in the middle. The germline V gene encodes CDR1 SNHLY and CDR2 FYNNEI. The CDR3 runs to 10 residues. The CDR3 DNA follows: TGTGCCAGCAGATCAGAGACCCAGTACTTC. Translating gives CASRSETQYF.

This clone was recorded once. The chain couples TRBV27 to TRBJ2-7; TRBD2 matches 14 bases. The CDR3 has 15 residues. Germline assignment: CDR1 MNHEY and CDR2 SMNVEV (reference sequence). The J segment lost 4 bases and the V segment lost 5 bases, leaving 4 bases of the junction unmatched. CDR3 sequence reads: CASSAGTSGSYEQYF. The CDR3 region has the DNA TGTGCCAGCAGTGCCGGGACTAGCGGGAGTTACGAGCAGTACTTC.

This rearrangement joins TRBV27 to TRBJ2-7; 9 bases align to TRBD2. The CDR3 has 15 residues. From germline, CDR1 is MNHEY and CDR2 SMNVEV (reference sequence). Trimming took 5 bases from V and 4 from J; bases not matched to a gene: 9. The CDR3 sequence: CASSQTGLASYEQYF. The CDR3 region has the DNA TGTGCCAGCAGTCAAACAGGACTAGCGTCGTACGAGCAGTACTTC.

The rearrangement joins TRBV19 to TRBJ2-2; D possibly uses TRBD1 or TRBD2 (5 bases each). CDR3 length: 14 residues. Per germline, CDR1 LNHDA and CDR2 SQIVND (reference sequence). Deletions cut 10 bases from V and 9 bases from J, with 21 bases between. CDR3 region: CATWDPQEGRELFF. CDR3 in DNA: TGTGCCACTTGGGACCCCCAGGAAGGCCGGGAGCTGTTTTTT.

This clone was seen a single time. The chain has TRBV28 and TRBJ1-5, with 8 bases lining up with TRBD1. The CDR3 totals 13 residues. V lost 9 bases to trimming and J lost 3 bases; unmatched junction nucleotides: 4. Per the germline V gene, CDR1 is MDHEN and CDR2 is SYDVKM. The CDR3 coding sequence is TGTGCCAGTAAGGACAGGGACAATCAGCCCCAGCATTTT. It translates to CASKDRDNQPQHF.

On this clone: Other DNA sequences within the sample encode an identical CDR3. This chain uses TRBV28 with TRBJ2-7; D uncertain. This CDR3 is built from 14 residues. Trimming took 3 bases from V and 0 from J, leaving 9 bases between them. CDR1 is MDHEN, CDR2 SYDVKM, per germline. For the CDR3, the DNA is TGTGCCAGCAGTTTCGGCGGATACTCCTACGAGCAGTACTTC. It is translated as CASSFGGYSYEQYF.

The chain is built from TRBV19 and TRBJ2-1; 12 nucleotides line up with TRBD2. Germline V gives CDR1 LNHDA, CDR2 SQIVND (reference sequence). Trimming at V came to 6 bases and at J to 2 bases, leaving 2 bases not matched to a gene. The CDR3 extends over 15 amino acids. The CDR3 sequence: CASRTSGSTYNEQFF. Here the CDR3 DNA reads TGTGCCAGTAGGACTAGCGGGAGTACCTACAATGAGCAGTTCTTC.

The rearrangement uses TRBV5-6 and TRBJ2-2, with 8 nucleotides matching TRBD1. CDR3 size: 15 residues. Germline V gives CDR1 SGHDT, CDR2 YYEEEE. Trimming cost V 4 bases and J 6 bases; bases outside gene matches: 8. CDR3 coding DNA: TGTGCCAGCAGCGGATCAGGGGGCGAGTCCGGGGAGCTGTTTTTT. Translation: CASSGSGGESGELFF. The complete variable domain, with remaining parts taken from reference TRBV5-6 and TRBJ2-2, reads DAGVTQSPTHLIKTRGQQVTLRCSPKSGHDTVSWYQQALGQGPQFIFQYYEEEERQRGNFPDRFSGHQFPNYSSELNVNALLLGDSALYLCASSGSGGESGELFFGEGSRLTVL.